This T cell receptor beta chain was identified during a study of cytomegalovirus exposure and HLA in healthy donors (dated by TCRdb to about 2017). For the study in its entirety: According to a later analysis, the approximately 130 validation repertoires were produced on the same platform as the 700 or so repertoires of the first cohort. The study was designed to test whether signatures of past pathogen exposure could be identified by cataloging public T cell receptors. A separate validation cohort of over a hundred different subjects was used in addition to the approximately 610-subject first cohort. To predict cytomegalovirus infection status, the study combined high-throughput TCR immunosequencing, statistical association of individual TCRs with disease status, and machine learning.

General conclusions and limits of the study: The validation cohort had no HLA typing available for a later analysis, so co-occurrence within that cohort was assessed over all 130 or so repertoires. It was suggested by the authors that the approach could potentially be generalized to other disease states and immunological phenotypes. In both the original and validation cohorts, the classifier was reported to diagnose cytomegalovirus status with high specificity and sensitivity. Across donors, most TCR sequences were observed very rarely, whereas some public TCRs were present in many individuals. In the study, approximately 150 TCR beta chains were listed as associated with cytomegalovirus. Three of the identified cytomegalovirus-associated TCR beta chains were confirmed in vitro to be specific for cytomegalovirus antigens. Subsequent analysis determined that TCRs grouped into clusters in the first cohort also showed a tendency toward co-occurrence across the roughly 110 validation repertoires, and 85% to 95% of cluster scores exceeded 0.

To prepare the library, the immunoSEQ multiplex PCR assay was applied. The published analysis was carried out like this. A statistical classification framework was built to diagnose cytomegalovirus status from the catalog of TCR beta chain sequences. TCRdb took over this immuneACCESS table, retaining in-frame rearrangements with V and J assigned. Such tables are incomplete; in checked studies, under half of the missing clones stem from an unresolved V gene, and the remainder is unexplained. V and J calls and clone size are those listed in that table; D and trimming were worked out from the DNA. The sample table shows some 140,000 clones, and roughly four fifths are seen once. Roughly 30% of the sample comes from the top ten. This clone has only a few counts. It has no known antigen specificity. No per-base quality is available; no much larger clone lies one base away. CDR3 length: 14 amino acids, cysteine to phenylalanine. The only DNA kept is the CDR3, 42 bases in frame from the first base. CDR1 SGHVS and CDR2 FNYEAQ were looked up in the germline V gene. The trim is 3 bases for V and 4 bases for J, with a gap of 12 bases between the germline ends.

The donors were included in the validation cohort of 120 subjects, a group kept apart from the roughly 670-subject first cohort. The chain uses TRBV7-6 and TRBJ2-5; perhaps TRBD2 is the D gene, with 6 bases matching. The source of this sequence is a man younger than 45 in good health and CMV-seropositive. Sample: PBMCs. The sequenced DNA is TGTGCCAGCAGCTTCCCCGGGACTCTAGAGACCCAGTACTTC. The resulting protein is CASSFPGTLETQYF.